This entry lists 17 T cell receptor beta chains sequenced from one sample in a study of blood T cell repertoires in COVID-19. The data were produced by immunoSEQ multiplex PCR, yet TCRdb's version contains in-frame clones alone and is incomplete. The data show approximately 350,000 clones, less than 90% seen once. The sequenced material came from peripheral blood. The receptors come from a woman aged 55-70 years with COVID-19, enrolled during active disease.

The chain has TRBV6-5 and TRBJ2-1; D is unresolved. CDR1 and CDR2 from the germline V gene are MNHEY and SVGAGI. Trimming removed 6 bases from V and 3 bases from J, with 9 bases in between. The CDR3 consists of 13 residues. The CDR3 DNA reads as TGTGCCAGCAGCTCGGGTCTCTACAATGAGCAGTTCTTC. Its translation: CASSSGLYNEQFF.

The rearrangement links TRBV9 to TRBJ2-1, with D possibly matching TRBD2 (7 bases). This CDR3 spans 12 amino acids. Germline CDR1 is SGDLS and CDR2 is YYNGEE. The V gene lost 0 bases and the J gene lost 15 bases, with 13 bases spanning the gap. Here the CDR3 DNA reads TGTGCCAGCAGCGTAGCGGGGGGCCGTCGGTTCTTC. Translated: CASSVAGGRRFF.

V and J are TRBV25-1 and TRBJ2-1; D is ambiguous. V was trimmed by 7 bases and J by 1 base, leaving 11 bases between them. Germline CDR1 and CDR2: MGHDK and SYGVNS. The CDR3 spans 14 residues. The DNA of the CDR3 is TGTGCCAGCAATCAACCAGGATCCTACAATGAGCAGTTCTTC. It translates to CASNQPGSYNEQFF. The entire variable domain, with the rest obtained from reference TRBV25-1 and TRBJ2-1, is as follows: EADIYQTPRYLVIGTGKKITLECSQTMGHDKMYWYQQDPGMELHLIHYSYGVNSTEKGDLSSESTVSRIRTEHFPLTLESARPSHTSQYLCASNQPGSYNEQFFGPGTRLTVL.

This clone was seen a handful of times. The V call is TRBV7-9, the J call TRBJ1-3; the D is unclear. This CDR3 region has 14 residues. Germline V gene data show CDR1 as SEHNR and CDR2 as FQNEAQ (reference sequence). Trimming took 2 bases from V and 4 from J, leaving 9 bases between them. The CDR3 DNA is TGTGCCAGCAGCTTAATGGGGAGAGGAAACACCATATATTTT. Residues: CASSLMGRGNTIYF.

The table lists this clone with a count of one. The rearrangement joins TRBV24-1 to TRBJ1-1, with TRBD1 identical over 7 bases. The germline V gene has CDR1 KGHDR and CDR2 SFDVKD. Unmatched junction bases numbered 7, after V lost 3 bases and J lost 1 base. The CDR3 sequence is 16 residues long. The CDR3 here is CATSDRAGGSNTEAFF. DNA of the CDR3: TGTGCCACCAGTGATAGGGCAGGGGGATCGAACACTGAAGCTTTCTTT.

This clone occurred once. V is TRBV30 and J is TRBJ2-3; 9 nucleotides align to TRBD2. Germline CDR1 and CDR2: GTSNPN and SVGIG (reference sequence). The CDR3 extends over 15 amino acids. The junction had 7 bases not matched to a gene; V was cut back by 2 bases and J by 4 bases. Written as DNA, the CDR3 is TGTGCCTGGAGTAAGGCGGGGGGGCGAGCAGATACGCAGTATTTT. This gives the protein CAWSKAGGRADTQYF.

The V call is TRBV10-3, the J call TRBJ1-2; possible D gene TRBD1, 5 bases. CDR3 size: 15 residues. CDR1 and CDR2 (germline): ENHRY, SYGVKD. Trimming removed 8 bases at V and 0 bases at J, with 16 bases between. CDR3 DNA sequence: TGTGCCATCCCTGTTGAGGACACCACTAACTATGGCTACACCTTC. Protein product: CAIPVEDTTNYGYTF.

This clone has only one observation. The chain employs TRBV11-2 and TRBJ1-2; D not resolved. CDR1 is SGHAT, CDR2 FQNNGV, per germline. Trimming left V 1 base short and J 0 bases short, with 9 bases between. The CDR3 consists of 15 residues. In nucleotides, the CDR3 is TGTGCCAGCAGCTTAGGGGCAGAAGCTAACTATGGCTACACCTTC. Protein product: CASSLGAEANYGYTF.

The chain is built from TRBV5-1 and TRBJ2-7; 10 nucleotides line up with TRBD2. Germline values: CDR1 SGHRS, CDR2 YFSETQ. V gave up 3 bases and J gave up 4 bases; unmatched junction bases: 1. The length of the CDR3 is 13 residues. CDR3 nucleotides: TGCGCCAGCAGCTATAGCGGGGGGTACGAGCAGTACTTC. Amino acids: CASSYSGGYEQYF.

The V call is TRBV29-1, the J call TRBJ1-4; 7 bases match TRBD1. Germline V lookup: CDR1 SQVTM, CDR2 ANQGSEA. The CDR3 sequence is 13 residues long. The ends lost 6 bases at V and 5 bases at J; junction bases unmatched: 6. The CDR3 DNA follows: TGCAGCGTGGGGGACAGCCCAAATGAAAAACTGTTTTTT. It translates to CSVGDSPNEKLFF.

The chain recombines TRBV12-3 or TRBV12-4 with TRBJ1-3; D is unresolved. V was shortened by 6 bases and J by 4 bases, with 10 bases between the two germline ends. The CDR3 contains 13 residues. The CDR3 sequence is CASREAPGNTIYF. The CDR3 nucleotides read TGTGCCAGCAGGGAGGCCCCCGGAAACACCATATATTTT.

V and J are TRBV11-1 and TRBJ2-3; D is unresolved. Germline CDR1 is SGHAT and CDR2 is FQDESV (reference sequence). Trimming took 4 bases from V and 2 from J, leaving 10 bases between them. This CDR3 spans 14 amino acids. CDR3 sequence (DNA): TGTGCCAGCAGCTACGGCGGTTTCACAGATACGCAGTATTTT. It translates to CASSYGGFTDTQYF.

The V gene is TRBV19, the J gene TRBJ2-1; 13 positions agree with TRBD2. Trimming at V came to 3 bases and at J to 6 bases, leaving 8 bases not matched to a gene. The CDR3 length is 17 residues. Germline V lookup: CDR1 LNHDA, CDR2 SQIVND (reference sequence). CDR3 sequence (DNA): TGTGCCAGTAGTATCTCCTCACTAGCGGGGGGGTTCAATGAGCAGTTCTTC. It yields the protein CASSISSLAGGFNEQFF.

This chain connects TRBV18 to TRBJ1-1; D is undetermined. The V gene lost 6 bases and the J gene lost 0 bases, with 8 bases spanning the gap. CDR3 length: 13 amino acids. Germline-derived CDR1 and CDR2 are KGHSH and LQKENI. CDR3 nucleotide sequence: TGTGCCAGCTCTTTGGGAGTGAACACTGAAGCTTTCTTT. Translated, it gives CASSLGVNTEAFF.

This rearrangement joins TRBV5-1 to TRBJ1-1; perhaps TRBD1 as D (5 bases). Deletions cut 5 bases from V and 6 bases from J, with 17 bases between. CDR3 length: 14 amino acids. The germline V gene encodes CDR1 SGHRS and CDR2 YFSETQ. CDR3 amino acids: CASSAWLAGPEAFF. In nucleotides, the CDR3 is TGCGCCAGCAGTGCTTGGCTGGCGGGACCTGAAGCTTTCTTT.

V gene TRBV15 combines with J gene TRBJ1-2; tentative D call: TRBD1 (5 bases). The CDR3 is 13 amino acids. Germline values: CDR1 LNHNV, CDR2 YYDKDF (reference sequence). V lost 1 base, J lost 4 bases, and 7 bases lay in between. The CDR3 DNA follows: TGTGCCACCAGCAGAGGGGGCCCCTATGGCTACACCTTC. It is translated as CATSRGGPYGYTF.

This chain connects TRBV7-3 to TRBJ2-1; 12 nucleotides align to TRBD2. After removal of 3 bases from V and 4 bases from J, the junction contained 4 bases not matched to a gene. The CDR3 is made up of 16 amino acids. CDR1 is SGHTA, CDR2 FQGTGA, per germline. The CDR3 here is CASSFGTSGGYNEQFF. As DNA, the CDR3 is TGTGCCAGCAGCTTTGGAACTAGCGGGGGGTACAATGAGCAGTTCTTC.